This passage covers 24 T cell receptor beta chains from one sample sequenced in a study of shared clonotypes between healthy human individuals. The data were produced by immunoSEQ multiplex PCR, yet TCRdb's version contains in-frame clones alone and is incomplete. Of hundreds of thousands of clones in the sample, roughly 98% were seen once. Naive CD8 cells were CD45RO-negative, positively selected for CCR7, excluding terminally differentiated effector memory CD45RA+ cells. Sequenced: naive CD8+ T cells sorted from blood. The receptors derive from a man aged 25 to 45 in good health.

The V call is TRBV7-8, the J call TRBJ2-6; 9 bases are shared with TRBD1. Germline V gene data show CDR1 as SGHVS and CDR2 as FQNEAQ. The ends lost 3 bases at V and 0 bases at J; junction bases unmatched: 9. The CDR3 covers 19 residues. This chain's CDR3 is CASSLPGQGRPSGANVLTF. In DNA, the CDR3 is TGTGCCAGCAGCTTGCCGGGACAGGGACGCCCCTCTGGGGCCAACGTCCTGACTTTC.

V is TRBV7-6 and J is TRBJ2-1; no reliable D call. The V and J ends lost 3 bases and 5 bases respectively, with 5 bases between them. CDR1 and CDR2 from the germline V gene are SGHVS and FNYEAQ. The CDR3 has 12 amino acids. DNA for the CDR3: TGTGCCAGCAGCTTCGCTGACAATGAGCAGTTCTTC. As protein: CASSFADNEQFF.

This rearrangement joins TRBV5-1 to TRBJ2-2; 10 bases are a match to TRBD1. Germline V gene data show CDR1 as SGHRS and CDR2 as YFSETQ. V trimming: 4 bases; J trimming: 3 bases; junction bases outside the gene matches: 9. This CDR3 has 17 amino acids. The CDR3 DNA reads as TGCGCCAGCAGCCTTACCGGGACAGGGGCATACACCGGGGAGCTGTTTTTT. Amino acids: CASSLTGTGAYTGELFF.

This chain links TRBV5-6 with TRBJ2-1, with a possible D match to TRBD2 (5 bases). The germline V gene has CDR1 SGHDT and CDR2 YYEEEE. The germline V and J ends were trimmed by 4 bases and 5 bases, with 19 bases remaining between them. The CDR3 totals 16 residues. The CDR3 sequence is CASSQSDGSRHNEQFF. The CDR3 nucleotides are TGTGCCAGCAGCCAAAGTGATGGGAGTCGGCACAATGAGCAGTTCTTC.

The chain is built from TRBV9 and TRBJ2-1, with TRBD1 matching 10 bases. The CDR3 is made up of 16 amino acids. Germline CDR1 is SGDLS and CDR2 is YYNGEE. V gave up 0 bases and J gave up 4 bases; unmatched junction bases: 4. CDR3 nucleotides: TGTGCCAGCAGCGTAGGTGGACAGGGGGTATACAATGAGCAGTTCTTC. Protein sequence: CASSVGGQGVYNEQFF.

The CDR3 DNA reads TGTGCCTGGAGTGTAGGACTAGCGTACCAGACCACCACCACGGGGGATGAGCAGTTCTTC. Amino acid sequence: CAWSVGLAYQTTTTGDEQFF. The chain recombines TRBV30 with TRBJ2-1; 9 bases fit TRBD2. Germline V gene sequence: CDR1 GTSNPN, CDR2 SVGIG (reference sequence). The CDR3 spans 20 residues. With 0 bases clipped from V and 8 bases from J, the junction kept 23 bases outside the gene matches.

The J gene is TRBJ2-2, the V gene TRBV7-6; D ambiguous. The germline V gene encodes CDR1 SGHVS and CDR2 FNYEAQ. The CDR3 length is 15 residues. V dropped 1 base and J dropped 7 bases, with 13 bases sitting between them. This CDR3 reads CASSLGADAGGELFF. CDR3 nucleotide sequence: TGTGCCAGCAGCTTAGGTGCGGACGCTGGCGGGGAGCTGTTTTTT.

J is TRBJ1-1 and V is TRBV10-3; weak D call: TRBD1 (6 bases). CDR1 is ENHRY, CDR2 SYGVKD, per germline. The CDR3 length is 15 residues. Trimming left V 10 bases short and J 0 bases short, with 18 bases between. In DNA, the CDR3 is TGTGCCACCACTCCCTCGACAGGAATGAACACTGAAGCTTTCTTT. This encodes CATTPSTGMNTEAFF.

This clone was detected only once. The chain is built from TRBV28 and TRBJ2-5; D perhaps matches TRBD2 (7 bases). The V and J ends lost 1 base and 2 bases respectively, with 14 bases between them. Per germline, CDR1 MDHEN and CDR2 SYDVKM. The CDR3 sequence is 16 residues long. The CDR3 nucleotides are TGTGCCAGCAGTTTATATATAGGGGGGGGACAAGAGACCCAGTACTTC. Amino acids: CASSLYIGGGQETQYF.

This chain joins TRBV27 and TRBJ1-1, with D uncertain. V lost 7 bases, J lost 0 bases, and 18 bases lay in between. The CDR3 contains 16 residues. Germline loops: CDR1 MNHEY, CDR2 SMNVEV (reference sequence). CDR3 nucleotide sequence: TGTGCCAGCAAGGATTTTCTATTAGGCATGAACACTGAAGCTTTCTTT. Translated, it gives CASKDFLLGMNTEAFF.

About this clone: Other DNA sequences in the sample encode the same CDR3. J is TRBJ2-7 and V is TRBV6-1; D unresolved. The germline V and J ends were trimmed by 6 bases and 3 bases, with 3 bases remaining between them. Germline values: CDR1 MNHNS, CDR2 SASEGT. The CDR3 spans 10 residues. CDR3 nucleotide sequence: TGTGCCAGCAGGGACTACGAGCAGTACTTC. Its translation is CASRDYEQYF.

The V and J genes are TRBV10-1 and TRBJ2-3, with D possibly TRBD2 on 5 matching bases. CDR3 length: 13 amino acids. The germline gives CDR1 WNHNN, CDR2 SYGVQD (reference sequence). V lost 2 bases and J 4 bases, leaving 7 bases between the germline ends. The CDR3 here is CASSEGLPDTQYF. CDR3 DNA: TGCGCCAGCAGTGAGGGACTTCCAGATACGCAGTATTTT.

This clone was seen once. V gene TRBV27 combines with J gene TRBJ2-2; TRBD2 is a possible D gene (5 bases). The germline CDR1 and CDR2 sequences are MNHEY and SMNVEV (reference sequence). V was shortened by 5 bases and J by 7 bases, with 11 bases between the two germline ends. The CDR3 extends over 13 amino acids. CDR3 coding DNA: TGTGCCAGCAGTAAACCTAGCATCGGGGAGCTGTTTTTT. This codes for CASSKPSIGELFF.

The chain is built from TRBV28 and TRBJ2-7; 7 nucleotides match TRBD2. The germline V gene encodes CDR1 MDHEN and CDR2 SYDVKM. V lost 2 bases, J lost 2 bases, and 0 bases stayed unmatched. The CDR3 is 13 residues long. The CDR3: CASSLGTTYEQYF. CDR3 DNA: TGTGCCAGCAGTTTAGGGACTACCTACGAGCAGTACTTC. Combining the CDR3 with reference TRBV28 and TRBJ2-7 gives the whole variable domain DVKVTQSSRYLVKRTGEKVFLECVQDMDHENMFWYRQDPGLGLRLIYFSYDVKMKEKGDIPEGYSVSREKKERFSLILESASTNQTSMYLCASSLGTTYEQYFGPGTRLTVT.

This chain uses TRBV5-1 with TRBJ2-1; 9 bases are shared with TRBD1. This CDR3 is built from 14 residues. The junction had 4 bases not matched to a gene; V was cut back by 3 bases and J by 6 bases. Germline-derived CDR1 and CDR2 are SGHRS and YFSETQ. The CDR3 bases are TGCGCCAGCAGCTACCGGGACAGGGTCAATGAGCAGTTCTTC. Translating it yields CASSYRDRVNEQFF.

The chain has TRBV2 and TRBJ2-7, with D possibly TRBD2 on 5 matching bases. The germline CDR1 and CDR2 sequences are SNHLY and FYNNEI. V lost 4 bases and J lost 2, with 12 bases in between. The length of the CDR3 is 14 residues. The CDR3 spells CASSAETTPYEQYF. In DNA form, the CDR3 reads TGTGCCAGCAGTGCCGAGACTACCCCCTACGAGCAGTACTTC. Full variable domain (remainder filled in from reference TRBV2 and TRBJ2-7): EPEVTQTPSHQVTQMGQEVILRCVPISNHLYFYWYRQILGQKVEFLVSFYNNEISEKSEIFDDQFSVERPDGSNFTLKIRSTKLEDSAMYFCASSAETTPYEQYFGPGTRLTVT.

This chain links TRBV29-1 with TRBJ2-1, with TRBD2 identical over 9 bases. The CDR3 is 17 amino acids. V gave up 1 base and J gave up 2 bases; unmatched junction bases: 9. Germline V CDR1 and CDR2: SQVTM, ANQGSEA. The CDR3 region has the DNA TGCAGCGTTGAAGGTCGAGGGGGCGGGAGGGCCTACAATGAGCAGTTCTTC. Translation gives CSVEGRGGGRAYNEQFF.

The gene calls are TRBV27 and TRBJ2-1; D is undetermined. Germline-derived CDR1 and CDR2 are MNHEY and SMNVEV (reference sequence). The CDR3 covers 14 residues. Trimming shortened V by 2 bases and J by 3 bases, and 8 bases separated the two germline ends. The chain's CDR3 is CASSLADNYNEQFF. The CDR3 region has the DNA TGTGCCAGCAGTTTAGCAGATAACTACAATGAGCAGTTCTTC.

This clone was counted a single time. V usage is TRBV7-9 and J usage is TRBJ1-4; D is unresolved. Germline-derived CDR1 and CDR2 are SEHNR and FQNEAQ (reference sequence). This CDR3 region has 15 residues. V lost 4 bases to trimming and J lost 5 bases, with 14 bases between them. The CDR3 region is CASSYPGGGNEKLFF. CDR3 coding DNA: TGTGCCAGCAGCTACCCAGGCGGCGGAAATGAAAAACTGTTTTTT.

The V gene is TRBV6-1, the J gene TRBJ2-7; TRBD2 matches 11 bases. J lost 2 bases, V lost 0 bases, and 9 bases had no gene match. Germline-derived CDR1 and CDR2 are MNHNS and SASEGT. This CDR3 comprises 18 residues. CDR3 in amino acids: CASSEALRGGLAAYEQYF. The CDR3 region has the DNA TGTGCCAGCAGTGAAGCGCTGAGAGGGGGACTAGCGGCCTACGAGCAGTACTTC.

The chain recombines TRBV10-2 with TRBJ2-7, with a possible D match to TRBD1 (5 bases). The germline V gene has CDR1 WSHSY and CDR2 SAAADI. The CDR3 totals 15 residues. V dropped 6 bases and J dropped 4 bases, with 19 bases sitting between them. The CDR3 protein is CASSRPEYRNYEQYF. The CDR3, as DNA: TGCGCCAGCAGCCGCCCGGAATACAGGAATTACGAGCAGTACTTC.

This rearrangement joins TRBV27 to TRBJ2-7, with 9 nucleotides matching TRBD1. Unmatched junction bases numbered 7, after V lost 2 bases and J lost 5 bases. This CDR3 spans 15 amino acids. From germline, CDR1 is MNHEY and CDR2 SMNVEV (reference sequence). CDR3 protein: CASSLTGTGLNEQYF. The CDR3 DNA follows: TGTGCCAGCAGTTTAACCGGGACAGGGCTTAACGAGCAGTACTTC.

The chain is built from TRBV9 and TRBJ2-7, with TRBD2 identical over 12 bases. Looked up from germline, CDR1 is SGDLS and CDR2 is YYNGEE. Unmatched junction bases numbered 7, after V lost 3 bases and J lost 0 bases. This CDR3 comprises 17 residues. CDR3 in DNA: TGTGCCAGCAGCGCCGGGACTAGCGGGTATAGCTCCTACGAGCAGTACTTC. This encodes CASSAGTSGYSSYEQYF.

This chain connects TRBV10-1 to TRBJ2-1; D is possibly TRBD1 (6 bases). CDR1 and CDR2 from the germline V gene are WNHNN and SYGVQD (reference sequence). This CDR3 comprises 15 residues. V lost 5 bases and J 0 bases, leaving 11 bases between the germline ends. The CDR3 nucleotides are TGCGCCAGCAGTCCTCGACAGGTCTCCTACAATGAGCAGTTCTTC. Translating it yields CASSPRQVSYNEQFF.